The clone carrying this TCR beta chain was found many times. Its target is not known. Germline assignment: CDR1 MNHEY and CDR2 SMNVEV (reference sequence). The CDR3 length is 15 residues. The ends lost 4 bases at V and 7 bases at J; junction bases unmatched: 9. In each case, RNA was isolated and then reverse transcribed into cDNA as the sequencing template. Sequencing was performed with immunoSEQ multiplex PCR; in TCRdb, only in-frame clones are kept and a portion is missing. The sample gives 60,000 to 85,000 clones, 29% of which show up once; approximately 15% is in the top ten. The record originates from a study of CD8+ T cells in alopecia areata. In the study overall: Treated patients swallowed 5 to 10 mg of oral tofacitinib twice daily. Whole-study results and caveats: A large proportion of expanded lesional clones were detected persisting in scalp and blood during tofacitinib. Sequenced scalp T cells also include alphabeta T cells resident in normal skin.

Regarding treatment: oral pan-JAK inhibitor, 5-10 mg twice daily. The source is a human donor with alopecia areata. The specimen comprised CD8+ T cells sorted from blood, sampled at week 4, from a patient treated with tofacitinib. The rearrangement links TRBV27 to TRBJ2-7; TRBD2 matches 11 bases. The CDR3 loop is CASSSLSGRAGEQYF. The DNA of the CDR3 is TGTGCCAGCAGTTCCCTTAGCGGGAGGGCCGGGGAGCAGTACTTC.